Shown below are 18 T cell receptor beta chains from a single sample sequenced in a study of cytomegalovirus exposure and HLA in healthy donors. The PCR contained 60 Vbeta and 13 Jbeta primers. Profiled with immunoSEQ multiplex PCR; TCRdb holds only in-frame clones, not every one. This table holds more than 95,000 clones, 80% to 85% found once. Source material: PBMCs. The origin of the receptors is a woman between 25 and 40 years old in good health and CMV-seronegative.

This clone was recorded only once. The rearrangement uses TRBV5-1 and TRBJ2-5, with 10 bases that match TRBD2. The CDR3 loop spans 15 amino acids. After removal of 3 bases from V and 4 bases from J, the junction contained 6 bases not matched to a gene. Germline V gene lookup returns CDR1 SGHRS and CDR2 YFSETQ. The CDR3 sequence: CASSSGLALGETQYF. The CDR3 DNA sequence: TGCGCCAGCAGCTCGGGACTAGCGCTAGGAGAGACCCAGTACTTC.

The rearrangement links TRBV11-3 to TRBJ2-5, with TRBD1 matching 12 bases. Germline CDR1 reads SGHNT; CDR2 reads YENEEA. CDR3 length equals 15 residues. The ends lost 4 bases at V and 4 bases at J; junction bases unmatched: 4. This CDR3 reads CASSSRDRGRETQYF. The CDR3 region has the DNA TGTGCCAGCAGCTCCCGGGACAGGGGGCGAGAGACCCAGTACTTC.

The V gene is TRBV5-4, the J gene TRBJ2-5, with 12 bases aligning to TRBD2. The CDR3 has 15 amino acids. The ends lost 4 bases at V and 5 bases at J; junction bases unmatched: 6. Germline CDR1 is SGHNT and CDR2 is YYREEE (reference sequence). The CDR3 DNA is TGTGCCAGCAGCCTAACTAGCGGGGGGCACGAGACCCAGTACTTC. Its translation: CASSLTSGGHETQYF.

In this sample, this clone turned up once. The chain carries TRBV14 and TRBJ1-1; 7 bases are shared with TRBD1. V was clipped by 5 bases and J by 5 bases; unmatched bases: 5. CDR3 length: 13 residues. Per the germline V gene, CDR1 is SGHDN and CDR2 is FVKESK. The CDR3 region has the DNA TGTGCCAGCAGCAGACAGGGTCGGACTGAAGCTTTCTTT. Its translation is CASSRQGRTEAFF.

This clone was observed once. This chain connects TRBV5-1 to TRBJ2-1; 10 bases match TRBD1. The CDR3 contains 14 residues. V was pared by 0 bases and J by 7 bases, with 1 base of the junction left unmatched. Germline CDR1 reads SGHRS; CDR2 reads YFSETQ. CDR3 protein: CASSLGGQGNEQFF. CDR3 nucleotide sequence: TGCGCCAGCAGCTTGGGGGGACAGGGGAATGAGCAGTTCTTC.

This clone was detected only a few times. The chain carries TRBV25-1 and TRBJ2-5; 8 nucleotides agree with TRBD2. With V trimmed by 8 bases and J by 7 bases, 9 bases remained unmatched. From germline, CDR1 is MGHDK and CDR2 SYGVNS. The CDR3 contains 13 residues. CDR3: CASSREGRLTQYF. CDR3 nucleotides: TGTGCCAGCTCCCGGGAGGGGCGGTTGACCCAGTACTTC. The variable domain in full, with the rest retrieved from reference TRBV25-1 and TRBJ2-5, is EADIYQTPRYLVIGTGKKITLECSQTMGHDKMYWYQQDPGMELHLIHYSYGVNSTEKGDLSSESTVSRIRTEHFPLTLESARPSHTSQYLCASSREGRLTQYFGPGTRLLVL.

The chain carries TRBV6-5 and TRBJ2-1; 7 bases match TRBD2. CDR3 size: 15 residues. Germline V lookup: CDR1 MNHEY, CDR2 SVGAGI. The junction had 3 bases not matched to a gene; V was cut back by 0 bases and J by 4 bases. CDR3 sequence (DNA): TGTGCCAGCAGTTACTCGGGGGGAGGGTACAATGAGCAGTTCTTC. Translated, it gives CASSYSGGGYNEQFF.

This sequence joins TRBV9 and TRBJ1-2; 11 bases line up with TRBD1. The ends lost 4 bases at V and 4 bases at J; junction bases unmatched: 9. Germline assignment: CDR1 SGDLS and CDR2 YYNGEE. There are 16 residues in the CDR3. The CDR3 spells CASSTGQGAVGYGYTF. CDR3 sequence (DNA): TGTGCCAGCAGCACCGGACAGGGGGCGGTTGGCTATGGCTACACCTTC.

V and J are TRBV4-1 and TRBJ2-5, with a tentative D call TRBD1 (6 bases). Per the germline V gene, CDR1 is MGHRA and CDR2 is YSYEKL. The CDR3 loop spans 15 amino acids. Trimming removed 4 bases from V and 4 bases from J, with 16 bases in between. CDR3 loop: CASSPEHRELETQYF. The CDR3 bases are TGCGCCAGCAGCCCAGAACACAGGGAGCTAGAGACCCAGTACTTC.

The chain recombines TRBV9 with TRBJ2-5; D possibly corresponds to TRBD2 (7 bases). There are 14 residues in the CDR3. Germline V gene lookup returns CDR1 SGDLS and CDR2 YYNGEE. The V and J ends lost 1 base and 5 bases respectively, with 12 bases between them. The CDR3 spells CASSVRGGSETQYF. Here the CDR3 DNA reads TGTGCCAGCAGCGTAAGGGGGGGCAGCGAGACCCAGTACTTC.

The gene calls are TRBV30 and TRBJ1-4; D perhaps matches TRBD1 (5 bases). The germline V and J ends were trimmed by 4 bases and 6 bases, with 12 bases remaining between them. Germline values: CDR1 GTSNPN, CDR2 SVGIG (reference sequence). There are 13 residues in the CDR3. The DNA of the CDR3 is TGTGCCTGGAACCGGGACTCTTATGAAAAACTGTTTTTT. This translates into CAWNRDSYEKLFF.

This clone has more than one count but fewer than ten. The genes are TRBV29-1 and TRBJ1-1; the match to TRBD1 covers 8 bases. The CDR3 has 14 residues. Germline CDR1 reads SQVTM; CDR2 reads ANQGSEA. Unmatched junction bases numbered 6, after V lost 3 bases and J lost 3 bases. The CDR3 DNA sequence: TGCAGCGTTGATACAGGGGGTCTATACACTGAAGCTTTCTTT. Residues: CSVDTGGLYTEAFF.

This chain joins TRBV19 and TRBJ1-2, with 7 bases identical to TRBD1. CDR1 is LNHDA, CDR2 SQIVND, per germline (reference sequence). Trimming took 4 bases from V and 8 from J; bases not matched to a gene: 7. The CDR3 length is 13 residues. The chain's CDR3 is CASSKDRVGGYTF. The CDR3 nucleotides read TGTGCCAGTAGTAAAGACAGGGTGGGCGGCTACACCTTC.

This clone was counted once. The chain has TRBV13 and TRBJ2-5; 12 bases line up with TRBD2. The J call could be wrong; TRBJ2-7 is a better fit for the DNA end. CDR1 is PRHDT, CDR2 FYEKMQ, per germline (reference sequence). This CDR3 is built from 17 residues. The DNA of the CDR3 is TGTGCCAGCAGCTTAGGACTAGCGGGAGGACGATCCTACGAGCAGTACTTC. Its translation: CASSLGLAGGRSYEQYF.

The chain joins TRBV28 to TRBJ1-6; the match to TRBD1 covers 8 bases. The trim removed 3 bases at V and 9 bases at J, leaving 7 bases unmatched. CDR1 and CDR2 (germline): MDHEN, SYDVKM. The CDR3 consists of 15 residues. CDR3 bases: TGTGCCAGCAGTTTCCTACGACAGGGGTCTTCACCCCTCCACTTT. As protein: CASSFLRQGSSPLHF. The complete variable domain, with remaining parts taken from reference TRBV28 and TRBJ1-6, reads DVKVTQSSRYLVKRTGEKVFLECVQDMDHENMFWYRQDPGLGLRLIYFSYDVKMKEKGDIPEGYSVSREKKERFSLILESASTNQTSMYLCASSFLRQGSSPLHFGNGTRLTVT.

The chain couples TRBV4-2 to TRBJ2-2; D is uncertain. There are 14 residues in the CDR3. The germline CDR1 and CDR2 sequences are LGHNA and YNFKEQ. Trimming took off 2 bases at V and 3 bases at J, with 7 bases between the two ends. This CDR3 reads CASSQQGDTGELFF. The CDR3 DNA reads as TGTGCCAGCAGCCAACAAGGAGACACCGGGGAGCTGTTTTTT.

V is TRBV19 and J is TRBJ1-5; D is undetermined. V gave up 3 bases and J gave up 5 bases, with 8 bases separating them. The length of the CDR3 is 13 residues. Germline V gene data show CDR1 as LNHDA and CDR2 as SQIVND (reference sequence). CDR3 nucleotide sequence: TGTGCCAGTAGTATTTGGGAGGATCAGCCCCAGCATTTT. Its translation: CASSIWEDQPQHF.

The V and J genes are TRBV6-5 and TRBJ2-1, with TRBD1 as a possible D gene (6 bases). CDR3 size: 15 residues. From germline, CDR1 is MNHEY and CDR2 SVGAGI. V was trimmed by 2 bases and J by 3 bases, leaving 11 bases between them. The CDR3 loop is CASSYMGAGYNEQFF. The DNA for the CDR3 is TGTGCCAGCAGTTACATGGGGGCCGGCTACAATGAGCAGTTCTTC.